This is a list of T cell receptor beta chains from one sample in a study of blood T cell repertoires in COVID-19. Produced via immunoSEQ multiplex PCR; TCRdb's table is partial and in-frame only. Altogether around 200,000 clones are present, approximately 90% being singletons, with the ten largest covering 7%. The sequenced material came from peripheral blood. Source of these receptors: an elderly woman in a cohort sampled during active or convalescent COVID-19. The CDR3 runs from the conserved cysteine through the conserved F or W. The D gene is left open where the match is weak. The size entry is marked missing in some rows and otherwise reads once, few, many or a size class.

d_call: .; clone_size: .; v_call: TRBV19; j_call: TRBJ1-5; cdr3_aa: CASSITRQDQPQHF; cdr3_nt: TGTGCCAGTAGTATAACCCGACAGGATCAGCCCCAGCATTTT
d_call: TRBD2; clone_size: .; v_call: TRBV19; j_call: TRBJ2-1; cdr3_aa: CASVETSGGSSYNEQFF; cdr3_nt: TGTGCCTCAGTGGAGACTAGCGGGGGGTCCTCCTACAATGAGCAGTTCTTC
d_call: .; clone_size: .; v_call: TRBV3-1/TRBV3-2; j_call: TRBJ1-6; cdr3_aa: CASSQVWRSNSPLHF; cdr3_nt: TGTGCCAGCAGCCAGGTTTGGCGGTCGAATTCACCCCTCCACTTT
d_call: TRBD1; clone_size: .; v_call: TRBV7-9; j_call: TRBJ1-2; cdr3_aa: CASSLLGQGAKNYGYTF; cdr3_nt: TGTGCCAGCAGCTTATTAGGACAGGGGGCGAAAAACTATGGCTACACCTTC
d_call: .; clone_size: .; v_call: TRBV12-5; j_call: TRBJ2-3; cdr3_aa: CASGLILSQANTQYF; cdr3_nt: TGTGCTAGTGGTTTGATCCTAAGCCAGGCAAATACGCAGTATTTT
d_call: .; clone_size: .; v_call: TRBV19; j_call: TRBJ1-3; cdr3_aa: CASSTLSGVLSGNTIYF; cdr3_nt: TGTGCCAGTAGTACCCTATCAGGGGTCCTCTCTGGAAACACCATATATTTT
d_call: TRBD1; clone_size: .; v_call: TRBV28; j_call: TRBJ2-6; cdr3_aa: CASGGQGASGANVLTF; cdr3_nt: TGTGCCAGCGGGGGGCAGGGGGCCTCTGGGGCCAACGTCCTGACTTTC
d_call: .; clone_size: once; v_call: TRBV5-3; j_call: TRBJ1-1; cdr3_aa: CARSLGRAWDTEAFF; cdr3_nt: TGTGCCAGAAGCTTGGGGAGGGCGTGGGACACTGAAGCTTTCTTT
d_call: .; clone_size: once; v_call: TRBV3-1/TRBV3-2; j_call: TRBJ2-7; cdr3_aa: CASSQGKGVSYEQYF; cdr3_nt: TGTGCCAGCAGCCAAGGTAAGGGGGTCTCCTACGAGCAGTACTTC
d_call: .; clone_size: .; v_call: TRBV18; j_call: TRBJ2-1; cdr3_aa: CASSPQTSYNEQFF; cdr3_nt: TGTGCCAGCTCACCACAAACATCCTACAATGAGCAGTTCTTC
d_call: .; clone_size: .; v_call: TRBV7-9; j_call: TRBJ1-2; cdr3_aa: CASSPPGYDYGYTF; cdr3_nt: TGTGCCAGCAGCCCACCAGGGTATGACTATGGCTACACCTTC
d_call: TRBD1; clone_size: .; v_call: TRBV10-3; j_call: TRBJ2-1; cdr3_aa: CAISGGTGYNEQFF; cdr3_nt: TGTGCCATCAGTGGAGGGACAGGGTACAATGAGCAGTTCTTC
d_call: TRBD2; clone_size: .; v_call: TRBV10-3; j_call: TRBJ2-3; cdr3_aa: CAISDLGLAGGVTDTQYF; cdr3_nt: TGTGCCATCAGTGATCTTGGGCTAGCGGGGGGGGTCACAGATACGCAGTATTTT
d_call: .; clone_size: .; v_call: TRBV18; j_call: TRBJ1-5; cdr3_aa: CASSPAPGQHQHF; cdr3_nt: TGTGCCAGCTCACCCGCCCCTGGACAGCACCAGCATTTT
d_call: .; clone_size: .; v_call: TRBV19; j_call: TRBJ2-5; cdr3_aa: CPTGRAGETQYF; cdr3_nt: TGTCCGACGGGAAGGGCGGGGGAGACCCAGTACTTC
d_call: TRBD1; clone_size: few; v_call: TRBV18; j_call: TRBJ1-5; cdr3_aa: CATTGGSNQPQHF; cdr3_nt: TGTGCCACCACAGGGGGGAGCAATCAGCCCCAGCATTTT
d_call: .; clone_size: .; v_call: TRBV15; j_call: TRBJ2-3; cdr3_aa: CATQKIRQAWRTDTQYF; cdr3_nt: TGTGCCACCCAAAAAATTAGACAGGCCTGGCGCACAGATACGCAGTATTTT
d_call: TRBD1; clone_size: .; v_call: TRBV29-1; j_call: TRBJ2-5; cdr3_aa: CSVWRQGRETQYF; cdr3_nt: TGCAGCGTATGGAGACAGGGAAGGGAGACCCAGTACTTC
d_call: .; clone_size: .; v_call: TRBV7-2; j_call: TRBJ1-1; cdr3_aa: CASSFGVAHTEAFF; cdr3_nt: TGTGCCAGCAGCTTCGGGGTCGCTCACACTGAAGCTTTCTTT
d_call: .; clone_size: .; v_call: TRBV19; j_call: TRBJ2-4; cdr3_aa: CASSITGAKNIQYF; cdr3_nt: TGTGCCAGTAGTATAACGGGAGCCAAAAACATTCAGTACTTC
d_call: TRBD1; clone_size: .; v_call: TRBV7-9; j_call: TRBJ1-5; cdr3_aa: CASSSDRGPVQPQHF; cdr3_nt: TGTGCCAGCAGCTCTGACAGGGGGCCAGTTCAGCCCCAGCATTTT
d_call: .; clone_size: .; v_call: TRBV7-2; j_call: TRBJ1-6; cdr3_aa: CASSRGLGTLHF; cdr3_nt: TGTGCCAGCAGCAGGGGTCTGGGAACCCTCCACTTT
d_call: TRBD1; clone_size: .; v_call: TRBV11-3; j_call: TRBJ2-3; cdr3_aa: CASSPLAGTGVTDTQYF; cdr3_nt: TGTGCCAGCAGCCCCCTCGCCGGGACAGGGGTAACAGATACGCAGTATTTT
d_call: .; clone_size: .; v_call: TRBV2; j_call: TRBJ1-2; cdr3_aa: CASIQDQNYGYTF; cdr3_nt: TGTGCCAGCATACAGGACCAGAACTATGGCTACACCTTC
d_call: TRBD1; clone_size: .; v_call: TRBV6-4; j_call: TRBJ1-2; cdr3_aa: CASSDSRDRGSDGYTF; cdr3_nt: TGTGCCAGCAGTGACTCAAGGGACAGGGGATCAGATGGCTACACCTTC
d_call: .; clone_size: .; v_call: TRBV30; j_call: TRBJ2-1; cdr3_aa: CAWSGLAASSYNEQFF; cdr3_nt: TGTGCCTGGAGTGGGTTGGCGGCAAGCTCCTACAATGAGCAGTTCTTC
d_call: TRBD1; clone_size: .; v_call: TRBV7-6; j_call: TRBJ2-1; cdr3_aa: CASSLQQGRPRNEQFF; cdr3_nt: TGTGCCAGCAGCTTACAACAGGGGCGCCCTAGGAATGAGCAGTTCTTC
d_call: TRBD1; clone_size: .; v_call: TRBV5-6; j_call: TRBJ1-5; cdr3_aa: CASSLITGGLGGPQHF; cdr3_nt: TGTGCCAGCAGCTTGATTACAGGGGGCCTGGGGGGGCCCCAGCATTTT
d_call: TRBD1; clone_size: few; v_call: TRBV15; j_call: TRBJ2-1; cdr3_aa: CATSRGQGLGEQFF; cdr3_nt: TGTGCCACCAGCCGCGGACAGGGGCTTGGGGAGCAGTTCTTC
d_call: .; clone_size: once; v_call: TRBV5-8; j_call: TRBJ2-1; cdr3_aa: CASSLGEPLDEQFF; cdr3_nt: TGTGCCAGCAGCCTCGGGGAACCTCTCGATGAGCAGTTCTTC
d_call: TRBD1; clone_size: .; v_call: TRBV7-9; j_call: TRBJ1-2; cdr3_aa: CASSSSGGGYTF; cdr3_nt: TGTGCCAGCAGCTCGTCAGGGGGAGGCTACACCTTC
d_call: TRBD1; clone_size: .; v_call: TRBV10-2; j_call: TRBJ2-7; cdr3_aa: CASSAGTGVRNEQYF; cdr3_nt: TGCGCCAGCAGTGCAGGGACAGGGGTAAGAAACGAGCAGTACTTC
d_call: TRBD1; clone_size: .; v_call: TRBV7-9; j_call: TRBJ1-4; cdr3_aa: CASRGRDRDLSNEKLFF; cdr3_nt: TGTGCCAGCAGGGGCCGGGACAGGGATCTTTCTAATGAAAAACTGTTTTTT
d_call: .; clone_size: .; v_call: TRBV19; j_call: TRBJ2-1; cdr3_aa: CASSLGANNEQFF; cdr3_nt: TGTGCCAGTTCGTTAGGGGCCAACAATGAGCAGTTCTTC
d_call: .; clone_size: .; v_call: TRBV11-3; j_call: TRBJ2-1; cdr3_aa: CASSRRLTSSYNEQFF; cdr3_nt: TGTGCCAGCAGCCGGAGACTCACCAGCTCCTACAATGAGCAGTTCTTC
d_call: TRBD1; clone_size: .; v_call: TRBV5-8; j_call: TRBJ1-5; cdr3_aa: CASSLWTGGYQPQHF; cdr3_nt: TGTGCCAGCAGCCTTTGGACAGGGGGATATCAGCCCCAGCATTTT
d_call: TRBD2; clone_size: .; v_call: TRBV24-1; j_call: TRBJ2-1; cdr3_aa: CATSDPLPPGGRNEQFF; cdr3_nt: TGTGCCACCAGTGATCCCTTACCCCCCGGGGGGAGGAATGAGCAGTTCTTC
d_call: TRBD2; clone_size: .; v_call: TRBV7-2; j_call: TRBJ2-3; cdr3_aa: CASRPGLAGTDTQYF; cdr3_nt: TGTGCCAGCAGACCGGGACTAGCCGGCACAGATACGCAGTATTTT
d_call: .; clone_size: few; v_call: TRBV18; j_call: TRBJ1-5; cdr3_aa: CASSPRHLSWVNQPQHF; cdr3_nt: TGTGCCAGCTCACCGAGACATCTAAGTTGGGTAAATCAGCCCCAGCATTTT
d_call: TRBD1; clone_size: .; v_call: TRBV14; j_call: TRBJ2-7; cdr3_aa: CASSFSGTGSQQYF; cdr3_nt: TGTGCCAGCAGCTTCTCCGGGACAGGGTCCCAGCAGTACTTC
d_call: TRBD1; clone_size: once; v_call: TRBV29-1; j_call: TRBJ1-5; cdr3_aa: CSVGTGDRSNQPQHF; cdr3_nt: TGCAGCGTTGGGACAGGGGATAGAAGCAATCAGCCCCAGCATTTT
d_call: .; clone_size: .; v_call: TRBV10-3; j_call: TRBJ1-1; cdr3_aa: CAISESRGRNTEAFF; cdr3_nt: TGTGCCATCAGTGAGTCGAGGGGGAGGAACACTGAAGCTTTCTTT
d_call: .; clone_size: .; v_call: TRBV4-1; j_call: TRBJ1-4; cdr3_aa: CASSPRQQGPNEKLFF; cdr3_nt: TGCGCCAGCAGCCCCAGGCAACAGGGACCTAATGAAAAACTGTTTTTT
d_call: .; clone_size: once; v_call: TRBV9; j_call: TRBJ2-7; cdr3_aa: CASSVGGLSYEQYF; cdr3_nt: TGTGCCAGCAGCGTAGGCGGCCTCTCCTACGAGCAGTACTTC
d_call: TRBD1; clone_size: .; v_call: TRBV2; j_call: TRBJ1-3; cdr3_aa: CASSEWGTGRKNTIYF; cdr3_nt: TGTGCCAGCAGTGAATGGGGGACAGGGCGCAAAAACACCATATATTTT
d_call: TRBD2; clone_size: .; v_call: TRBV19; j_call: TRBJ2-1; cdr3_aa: CASSILSLREGNEQFF; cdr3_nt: TGTGCCAGTAGTATTTTATCCCTCCGGGAGGGGAATGAGCAGTTCTTC
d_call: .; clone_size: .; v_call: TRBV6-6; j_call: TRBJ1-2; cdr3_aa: CASSSAGANYGYTF; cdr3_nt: TGTGCCAGCAGTTCAGCAGGGGCTAACTATGGCTACACCTTC